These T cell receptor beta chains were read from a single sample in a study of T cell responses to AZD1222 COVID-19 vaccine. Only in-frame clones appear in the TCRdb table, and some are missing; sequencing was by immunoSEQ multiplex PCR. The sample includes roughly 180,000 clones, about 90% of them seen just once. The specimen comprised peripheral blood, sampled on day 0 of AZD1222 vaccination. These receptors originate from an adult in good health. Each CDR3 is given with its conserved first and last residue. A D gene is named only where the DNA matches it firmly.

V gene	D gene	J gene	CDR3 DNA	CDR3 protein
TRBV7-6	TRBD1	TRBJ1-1	TGTGCCAGCAGCCTAGGACAGGGGTTGAACACTGAAGCTTTCTTT	CASSLGQGLNTEAFF
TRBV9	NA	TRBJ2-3	TGTGCCAGCAGCCGGGGCCTAGATACGCAGTATTTT	CASSRGLDTQYF
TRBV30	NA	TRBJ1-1	TGTGCCTGTCAGGACAGTCCTAACACTGAAGCTTTCTTT	CACQDSPNTEAFF
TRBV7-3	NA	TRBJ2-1	TGTGCCAGCAGCTTACAGGTCTACAATGAGCAGTTCTTC	CASSLQVYNEQFF
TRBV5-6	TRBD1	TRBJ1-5	TGTGCCAGCACCACCTCGGACAGGGAGGGGACGCCCCAGCATTTT	CASTTSDREGTPQHF
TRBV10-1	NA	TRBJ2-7	TGCGCCAGCAGTGAGTCGAGGGGCCGAACGTTTGAGCAGTACTTC	CASSESRGRTFEQYF
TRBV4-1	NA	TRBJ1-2	TGCGCCAGCAGCCAAACTCCGACGCGGGGCTACACCTTC	CASSQTPTRGYTF
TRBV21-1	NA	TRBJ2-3	TGTGCCAGCAGCGAACGGGGGGGCACTGCAGATACGCAGTATTTT	CASSERGGTADTQYF
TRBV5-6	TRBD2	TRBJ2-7	TGTGCCAGCAGCTTTATCGGGATCACTAGCGGGAGTTTCTACGAGCAGTACTTC	CASSFIGITSGSFYEQYF
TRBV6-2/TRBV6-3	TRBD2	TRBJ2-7	TGTGCCAGCAGTTACAGTCCTAGCGGAAGCTCCTACGAGCAGTACTTC	CASSYSPSGSSYEQYF
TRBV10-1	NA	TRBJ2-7	TGCGCCAGCAGTGAGTCGACAGGACCAGCGGGATTGCACGGGGAGCAGTACTTC	CASSESTGPAGLHGEQYF
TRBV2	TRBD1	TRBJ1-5	TGTGCCAGCAGTGAAAGGGACAGGGGAGGGAATCAGCCCCAGCATTTT	CASSERDRGGNQPQHF
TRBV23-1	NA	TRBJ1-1	TGCGCCAGCAGTCAACCAGGGACCACTGAAGCTTTCTTT	CASSQPGTTEAFF
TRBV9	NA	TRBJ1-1	TGTGCCAGCCGTGCGGAGGGGAGTCACACTGAAGCTTTCTTT	CASRAEGSHTEAFF
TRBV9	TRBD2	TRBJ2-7	TGTGCCAGCAGCTGGGGAGCGGGGAACAACTACGAGCAGTACTTC	CASSWGAGNNYEQYF
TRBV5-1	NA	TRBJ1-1	TGCGCCAGCAGCTTGGATTCGGCTGAGAACACTGAAGCTTTCTTT	CASSLDSAENTEAFF